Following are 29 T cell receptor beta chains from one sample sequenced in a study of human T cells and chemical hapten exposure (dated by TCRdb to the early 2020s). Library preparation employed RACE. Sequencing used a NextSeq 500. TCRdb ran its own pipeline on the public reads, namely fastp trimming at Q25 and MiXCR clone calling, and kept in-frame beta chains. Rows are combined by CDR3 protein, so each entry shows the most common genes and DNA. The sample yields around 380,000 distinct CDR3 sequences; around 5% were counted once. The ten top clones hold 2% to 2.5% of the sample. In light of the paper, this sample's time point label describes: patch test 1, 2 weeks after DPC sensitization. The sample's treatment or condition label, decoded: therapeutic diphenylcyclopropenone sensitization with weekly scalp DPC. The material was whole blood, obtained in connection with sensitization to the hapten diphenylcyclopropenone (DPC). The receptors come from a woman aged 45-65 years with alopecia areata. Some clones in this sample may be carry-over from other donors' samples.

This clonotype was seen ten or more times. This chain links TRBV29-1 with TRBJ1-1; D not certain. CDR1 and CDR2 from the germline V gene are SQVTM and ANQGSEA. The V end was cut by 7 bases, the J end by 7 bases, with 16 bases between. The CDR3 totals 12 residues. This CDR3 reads CSARASVGEAFF. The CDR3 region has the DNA TGCAGCGCCCGGGCCTCAGTGGGTGAAGCTTTCTTT.

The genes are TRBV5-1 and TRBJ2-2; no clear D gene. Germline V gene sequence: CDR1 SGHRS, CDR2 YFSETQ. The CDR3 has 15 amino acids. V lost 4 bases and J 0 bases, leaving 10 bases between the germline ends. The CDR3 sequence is CASSVDGPNTGELFF. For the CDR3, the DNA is TGCGCCAGCAGCGTGGACGGTCCGAACACCGGGGAGCTGTTTTTT.

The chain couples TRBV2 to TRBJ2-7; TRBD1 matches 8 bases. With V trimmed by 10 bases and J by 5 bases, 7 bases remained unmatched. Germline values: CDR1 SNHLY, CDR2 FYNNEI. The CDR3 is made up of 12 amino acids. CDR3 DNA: TGTGCCATCCTAAGACAGGGGAACGAGCAGTACTTC. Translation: CAILRQGNEQYF.

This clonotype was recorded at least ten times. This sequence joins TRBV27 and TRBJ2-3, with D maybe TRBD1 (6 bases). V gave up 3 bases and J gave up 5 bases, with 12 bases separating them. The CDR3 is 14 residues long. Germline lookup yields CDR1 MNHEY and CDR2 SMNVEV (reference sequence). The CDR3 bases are TGTGCCAGCAGTTTGAGACAGGATGGAGATACGCAGTATTTT. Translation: CASSLRQDGDTQYF.

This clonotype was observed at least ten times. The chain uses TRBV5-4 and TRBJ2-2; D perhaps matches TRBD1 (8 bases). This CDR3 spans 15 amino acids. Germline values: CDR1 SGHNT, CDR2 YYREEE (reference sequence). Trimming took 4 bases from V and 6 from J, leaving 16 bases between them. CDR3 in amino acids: CASSLRTGRAGELFF. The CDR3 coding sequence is TGTGCCAGCAGCCTCCGGACAGGGAGGGCCGGGGAGCTGTTTTTT.

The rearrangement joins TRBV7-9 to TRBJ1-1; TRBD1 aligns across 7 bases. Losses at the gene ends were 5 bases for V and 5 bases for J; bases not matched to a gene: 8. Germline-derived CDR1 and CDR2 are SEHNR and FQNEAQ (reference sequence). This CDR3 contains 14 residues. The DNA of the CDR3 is TGTGCCAGCAGCCCAGGGGGGAAGGGGACTGAAGCTTTCTTT. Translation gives CASSPGGKGTEAFF.

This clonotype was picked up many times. This chain's CDR3 is CASSQDRTSGGPGWRNIQYF. CDR3 in DNA: TGTGCCAGCAGCCAAGACAGGACTAGCGGGGGGCCAGGGTGGCGAAACATTCAGTACTTC. The genes are TRBV3-1 and TRBJ2-4; TRBD2 aligns across 14 bases. Germline V gene lookup returns CDR1 LGHDT and CDR2 YNNKEL (reference sequence). After removal of 0 bases from V and 6 bases from J, the junction contained 13 bases not matched to a gene. CDR3 length equals 20 residues.

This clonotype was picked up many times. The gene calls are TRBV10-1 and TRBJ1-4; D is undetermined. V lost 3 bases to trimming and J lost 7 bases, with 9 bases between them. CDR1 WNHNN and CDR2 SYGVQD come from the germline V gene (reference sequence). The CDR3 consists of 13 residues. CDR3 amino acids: CASSDTKGEKLFF. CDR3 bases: TGCGCCAGCAGTGACACGAAGGGTGAAAAACTGTTTTTT.

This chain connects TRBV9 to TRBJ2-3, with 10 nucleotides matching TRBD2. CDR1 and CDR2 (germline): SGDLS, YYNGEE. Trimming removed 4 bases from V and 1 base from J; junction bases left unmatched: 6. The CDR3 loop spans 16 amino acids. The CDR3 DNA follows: TGTGCCAGCAGCTTTCGAGCGGGAGGGCGCACAGATACGCAGTATTTT. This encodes CASSFRAGGRTDTQYF.

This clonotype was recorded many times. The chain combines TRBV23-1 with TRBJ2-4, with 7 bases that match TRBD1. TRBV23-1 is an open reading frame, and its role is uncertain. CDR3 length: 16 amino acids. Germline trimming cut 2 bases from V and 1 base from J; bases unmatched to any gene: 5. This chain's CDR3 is CASSQADRVAKNIQYF. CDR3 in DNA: TGCGCCAGCAGTCAAGCCGACAGGGTCGCCAAAAACATTCAGTACTTC.

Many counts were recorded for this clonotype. As DNA, the CDR3 is TGTGCCAGCAGACGACAGGGGCCTTCTAACTATGGCTACACCTTC. It yields the protein CASRRQGPSNYGYTF. V usage is TRBV28 and J usage is TRBJ1-2; 8 bases match TRBD1. Looked up from germline, CDR1 is MDHEN and CDR2 is SYDVKM. The CDR3 is 15 amino acids. Trimming removed 6 bases from V and 0 bases from J; junction bases left unmatched: 6.

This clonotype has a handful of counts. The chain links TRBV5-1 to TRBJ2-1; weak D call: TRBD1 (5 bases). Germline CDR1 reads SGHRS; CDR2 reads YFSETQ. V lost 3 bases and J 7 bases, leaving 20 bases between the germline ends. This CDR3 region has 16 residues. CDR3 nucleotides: TGCGCCAGCAGCTCTCGAACAGGAAACAAAGTGAATGAGCAGTTCTTC. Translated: CASSSRTGNKVNEQFF.

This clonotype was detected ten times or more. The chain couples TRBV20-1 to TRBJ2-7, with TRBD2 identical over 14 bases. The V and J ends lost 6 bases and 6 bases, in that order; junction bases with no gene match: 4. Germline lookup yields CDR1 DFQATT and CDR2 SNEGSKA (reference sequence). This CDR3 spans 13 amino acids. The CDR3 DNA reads TGCAGTGCCATGGGGACTAGCGGGAGCGAGCAGTACTTC. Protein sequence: CSAMGTSGSEQYF.

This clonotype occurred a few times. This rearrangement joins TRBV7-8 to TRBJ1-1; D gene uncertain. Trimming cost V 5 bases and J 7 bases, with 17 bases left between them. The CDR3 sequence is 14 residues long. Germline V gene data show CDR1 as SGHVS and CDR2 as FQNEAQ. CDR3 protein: CASSGRPNGLEAFF. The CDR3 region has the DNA TGTGCCAGCAGCGGGAGGCCAAACGGACTTGAAGCTTTCTTT. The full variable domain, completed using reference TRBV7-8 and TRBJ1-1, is GAGVSQSPRYKVAKRGQDVALRCDPISGHVSLFWYQQALGQGPEFLTYFQNEAQLDKSGLPSDRFFAERPEGSVSTLKIQRTQQEDSAVYLCASSGRPNGLEAFFGQGTRLTVV.

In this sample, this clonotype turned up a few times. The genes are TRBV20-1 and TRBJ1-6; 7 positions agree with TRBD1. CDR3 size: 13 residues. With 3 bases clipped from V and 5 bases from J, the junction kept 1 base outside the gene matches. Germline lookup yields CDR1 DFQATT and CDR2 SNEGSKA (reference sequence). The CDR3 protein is CSASGTDNSPLHF. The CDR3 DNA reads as TGCAGTGCTAGCGGGACAGATAATTCACCCCTCCACTTT.

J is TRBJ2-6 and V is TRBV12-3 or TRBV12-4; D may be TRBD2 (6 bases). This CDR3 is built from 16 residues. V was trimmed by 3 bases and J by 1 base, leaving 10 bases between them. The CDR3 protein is CASSLLAGSGANVLTF. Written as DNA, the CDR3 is TGTGCCAGCAGTTTGCTCGCGGGGTCTGGGGCCAACGTCCTGACTTTC.

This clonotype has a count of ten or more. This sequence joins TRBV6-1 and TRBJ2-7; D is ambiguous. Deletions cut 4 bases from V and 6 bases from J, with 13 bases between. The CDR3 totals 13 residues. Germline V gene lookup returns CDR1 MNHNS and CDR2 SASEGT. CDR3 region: CASSVERLGEQYF. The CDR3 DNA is TGTGCCAGCAGTGTCGAAAGGTTAGGCGAGCAGTACTTC.

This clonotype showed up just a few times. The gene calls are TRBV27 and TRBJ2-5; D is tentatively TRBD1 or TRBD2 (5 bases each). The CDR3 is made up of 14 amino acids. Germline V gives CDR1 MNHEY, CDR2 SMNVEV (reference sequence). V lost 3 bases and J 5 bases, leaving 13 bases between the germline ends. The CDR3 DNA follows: TGTGCCAGCAGTTTTAGCCGGGGCCGGGAGACCCAGTACTTC. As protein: CASSFSRGRETQYF.

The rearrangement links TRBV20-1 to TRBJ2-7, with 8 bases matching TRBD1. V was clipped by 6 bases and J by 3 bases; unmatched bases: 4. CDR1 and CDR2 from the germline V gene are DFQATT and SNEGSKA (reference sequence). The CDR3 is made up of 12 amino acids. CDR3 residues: CSAQGANYEQYF. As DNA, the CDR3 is TGCAGTGCCCAGGGGGCAAACTACGAGCAGTACTTC.

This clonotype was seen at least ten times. The CDR3 nucleotides are TGCAGCGTTGTACAGGGTGGGCCTTACTATGGCTACACCTTC. As protein: CSVVQGGPYYGYTF. This sequence joins TRBV29-1 and TRBJ1-2, with D maybe TRBD1 (6 bases). Germline assignment: CDR1 SQVTM and CDR2 ANQGSEA. Trimming removed 4 bases at V and 3 bases at J, with 15 bases between. The CDR3 spans 14 residues.

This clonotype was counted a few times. The CDR3 sequence is CSVDPGGSGNTIYF. As DNA, the CDR3 is TGCAGCGTTGACCCGGGGGGCTCTGGAAACACCATATATTTT. V and J are TRBV29-1 and TRBJ1-3; a possible D gene is TRBD1 (5 bases). The CDR3 runs 14 residues. V lost 3 bases and J lost 0, with 9 bases in between. Germline lookup yields CDR1 SQVTM and CDR2 ANQGSEA.

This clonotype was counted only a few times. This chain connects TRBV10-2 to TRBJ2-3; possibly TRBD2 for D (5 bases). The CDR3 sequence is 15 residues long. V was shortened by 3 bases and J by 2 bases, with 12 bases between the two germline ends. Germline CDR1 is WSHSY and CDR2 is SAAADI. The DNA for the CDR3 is TGCGCCAGCAGTGAAAACGGGATAGACACAGATACGCAGTATTTT. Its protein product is CASSENGIDTDTQYF.

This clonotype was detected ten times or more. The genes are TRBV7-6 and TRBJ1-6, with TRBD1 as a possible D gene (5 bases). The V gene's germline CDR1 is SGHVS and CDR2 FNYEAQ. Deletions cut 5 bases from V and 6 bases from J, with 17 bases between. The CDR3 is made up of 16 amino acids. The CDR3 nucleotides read TGTGCCAGCAGCGCAGACAGCGGGACGGGTAATTCACCCCTCCACTTT. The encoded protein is CASSADSGTGNSPLHF.

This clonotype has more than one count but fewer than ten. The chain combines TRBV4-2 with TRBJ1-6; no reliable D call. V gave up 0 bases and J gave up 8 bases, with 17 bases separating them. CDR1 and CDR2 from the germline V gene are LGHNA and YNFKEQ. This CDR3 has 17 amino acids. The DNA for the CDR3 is TGTGCCAGCAGCCAAGAGGGCCGTCTCTCCACATATTCACCCCTCCACTTT. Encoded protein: CASSQEGRLSTYSPLHF.

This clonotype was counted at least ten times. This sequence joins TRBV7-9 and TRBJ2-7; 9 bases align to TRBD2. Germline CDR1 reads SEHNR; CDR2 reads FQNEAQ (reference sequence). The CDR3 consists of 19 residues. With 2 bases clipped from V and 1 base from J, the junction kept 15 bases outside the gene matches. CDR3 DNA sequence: TGTGCCAGCAGCTTACCCGCCTCTGGTAGCGGGGGCCATTCCTACGAGCAGTACTTC. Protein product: CASSLPASGSGGHSYEQYF.

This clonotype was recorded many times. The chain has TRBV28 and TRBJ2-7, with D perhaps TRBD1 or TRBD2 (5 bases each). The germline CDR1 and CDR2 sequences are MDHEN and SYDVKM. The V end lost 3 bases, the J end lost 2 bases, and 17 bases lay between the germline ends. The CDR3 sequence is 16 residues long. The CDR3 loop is CASSFRGGPLTYEQYF. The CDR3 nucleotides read TGTGCCAGCAGTTTTCGGGGCGGACCTTTGACCTACGAGCAGTACTTC.

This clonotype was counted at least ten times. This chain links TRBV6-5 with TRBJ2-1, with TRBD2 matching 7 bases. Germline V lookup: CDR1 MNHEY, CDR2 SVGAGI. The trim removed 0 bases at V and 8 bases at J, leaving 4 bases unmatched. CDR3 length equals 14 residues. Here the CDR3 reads CASSYSGGRDEQFF. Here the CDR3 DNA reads TGTGCCAGCAGTTACTCCGGGGGGAGGGATGAGCAGTTCTTC.

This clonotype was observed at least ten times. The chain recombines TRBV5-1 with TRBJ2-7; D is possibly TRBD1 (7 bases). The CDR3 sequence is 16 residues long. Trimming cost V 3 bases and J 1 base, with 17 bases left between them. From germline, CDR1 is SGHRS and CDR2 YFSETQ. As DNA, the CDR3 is TGCGCCAGCAGCTCAGGCGGAGGGGGCAGGTCCTACGAGCAGTACTTC. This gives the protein CASSSGGGGRSYEQYF.

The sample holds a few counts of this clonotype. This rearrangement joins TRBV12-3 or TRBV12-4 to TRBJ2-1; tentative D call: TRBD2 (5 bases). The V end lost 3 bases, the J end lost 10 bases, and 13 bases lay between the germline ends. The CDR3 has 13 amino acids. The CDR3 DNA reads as TGTGCCAGCAGTTTGAGTGGTCGCGGGGAGCAGTTCTTC. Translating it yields CASSLSGRGEQFF.